The 23 T cell receptor beta chains in this list originate from one sample, sequenced in a study of CD8+ T cells in alopecia areata. cDNA reverse transcribed from extracted RNA served as the sequencing template. This table comes from immunoSEQ multiplex PCR, and its TCRdb copy is limited to in-frame clones, with some not included. In the table there are 34,000 or so clones, around 59% of which are singletons. Material: NKG2D-high CD8+ T cells sorted from blood. The receptors here all came from a human donor with alopecia areata.

V gene TRBV27 combines with J gene TRBJ2-1; the match to TRBD2 covers 12 bases. Per germline, CDR1 MNHEY and CDR2 SMNVEV (reference sequence). This CDR3 has 19 amino acids. The ends lost 5 bases at V and 6 bases at J; junction bases unmatched: 17. The CDR3 spells CASSNRTSGTQRRGNEQFF. The CDR3 nucleotides are TGTGCCAGCAGTAACAGGACTAGCGGGACTCAAAGGAGGGGCAATGAGCAGTTCTTC.

This clone was seen a few times. This chain joins TRBV5-5 and TRBJ1-1; no firm D call. V lost 4 bases to trimming and J lost 6 bases, with 10 bases between them. Germline V gene data show CDR1 as SGHKS and CDR2 as YYEKEE (reference sequence). CDR3 length equals 12 residues. CDR3 sequence reads: CASSRGTPEAFF. The CDR3 DNA sequence: TGTGCCAGCAGCCGAGGTACCCCTGAAGCTTTCTTT.

The CDR3 loop is CASSLSGALYEQYF. For the CDR3, the DNA is TGTGCCAGCAGTTTATCCGGGGCTCTCTACGAGCAGTACTTC. This chain joins TRBV27 and TRBJ2-7; D may match TRBD1 or TRBD2 (5 bases each). Trimming cost V 0 bases and J 3 bases, with 9 bases left between them. The CDR3 contains 14 residues. Per the germline V gene, CDR1 is MNHEY and CDR2 is SMNVEV (reference sequence).

The chain links TRBV4-1 to TRBJ2-1, with TRBD2 matching 8 bases. J lost 4 bases, V lost 3 bases, and 11 bases had no gene match. The CDR3 spans 17 residues. Looked up from germline, CDR1 is MGHRA and CDR2 is YSYEKL. This CDR3 reads CASSHSERERRYNEQFF. CDR3 nucleotide sequence: TGCGCCAGCAGCCATTCCGAGCGGGAGCGGCGATACAATGAGCAGTTCTTC.

This clone has more than one count but fewer than ten. V is TRBV29-1 and J is TRBJ1-2, with D possibly matching TRBD1 (5 bases). This CDR3 has 13 amino acids. The V and J ends lost 0 bases and 4 bases respectively, with 9 bases between them. CDR1 and CDR2 from the germline V gene are SQVTM and ANQGSEA. DNA of the CDR3: TGCAGCGTTGAAGAGGCAGGGCCCTATGGCTACACCTTC. Protein: CSVEEAGPYGYTF. Full variable domain (remainder filled in from reference TRBV29-1 and TRBJ1-2): SAVISQKPSRDICQRGTSLTIQCQVDSQVTMMFWYRQQPGQSLTLIATANQGSEATYESGFVIDKFPISRPNLTFSTLTVSNMSPEDSSIYLCSVEEAGPYGYTFGSGTRLTVV.

This chain connects TRBV30 to TRBJ2-3; D uncertain. Trimming shortened V by 5 bases and J by 0 bases, and 9 bases separated the two germline ends. This CDR3 has 13 amino acids. Germline CDR1 reads GTSNPN; CDR2 reads SVGIG (reference sequence). The CDR3 is CAWVYASTDTQYF. The CDR3 bases are TGTGCCTGGGTCTATGCTAGCACAGATACGCAGTATTTT. Complete variable domain (other parts from reference TRBV30 and TRBJ2-3): SQTIHQWPATLVQPVGSPLSLECTVEGTSNPNLYWYRQAAGRGLQLLFYSVGIGQISSEVPQNLSASRPQDRQFILSSKKLLLSDSGFYLCAWVYASTDTQYFGPGTRLTVL.

This chain uses TRBV7-2 with TRBJ2-7, with TRBD2 matching 7 bases. V lost 1 base to trimming and J lost 5 bases; unmatched junction nucleotides: 5. Germline V gives CDR1 SGHTA, CDR2 FQGNSA. The CDR3 is 14 amino acids. In DNA form, the CDR3 reads TGTGCCAGCAGCTTAGGGGCGGGGGTCAACGAGCAGTACTTC. It translates to CASSLGAGVNEQYF.

This clone appeared once. The chain links TRBV9 to TRBJ2-1; D gene uncertain. Deletions cut 0 bases from V and 0 bases from J, with 13 bases between. CDR3 length equals 17 residues. Germline CDR1 SGDLS, CDR2 YYNGEE. The CDR3 spells CASSVGARVSSYNEQFF. The CDR3 DNA is TGTGCCAGCAGCGTAGGGGCAAGGGTTAGCTCCTACAATGAGCAGTTCTTC.

At least ten counts were recorded for this clone. V and J are TRBV19 and TRBJ1-6; 7 bases match TRBD1. V was pared by 3 bases and J by 13 bases, with 9 bases of the junction left unmatched. Germline CDR1 LNHDA, CDR2 SQIVND (reference sequence). The CDR3 has 14 amino acids. This CDR3 is CASSMRRDSRPLHF. The CDR3 nucleotides are TGTGCCAGTAGTATGAGGCGGGACAGTCGGCCCCTCCACTTT.

The V and J genes are TRBV13 and TRBJ2-7; TRBD1 or TRBD2 may be the D gene (5 bases each). V was trimmed by 5 bases and J by 3 bases, leaving 14 bases between them. Germline V gene sequence: CDR1 PRHDT, CDR2 FYEKMQ (reference sequence). The CDR3 is 14 amino acids. The CDR3 here is CASSDRGAGYEQYF. For the CDR3, the DNA is TGTGCCAGCAGCGACCGAGGGGCCGGCTACGAGCAGTACTTC.

The chain recombines TRBV19 with TRBJ2-2, with D unclear. The CDR3 length is 14 residues. Trimming removed 4 bases at V and 5 bases at J, with 11 bases between. Germline CDR1 and CDR2: LNHDA and SQIVND (reference sequence). The CDR3 DNA reads as TGTGCCAGTAGTAGCTTCTTTGAGACCGGGGAGCTGTTTTTT. It encodes CASSSFFETGELFF.

The count of this clone is one. The V gene is TRBV4-3, the J gene TRBJ2-5, with D tentatively TRBD2 (7 bases). The CDR3 extends over 14 amino acids. Germline loops: CDR1 LGHNA, CDR2 YSLEER. V lost 2 bases to trimming and J lost 7 bases, with 14 bases between them. CDR3 sequence: CASSQLEGGSTQYF. CDR3 coding DNA: TGCGCCAGCAGCCAACTGGAGGGGGGGTCGACCCAGTACTTC.

In nucleotides, the CDR3 is TGTGCCAGCAGTTACTCGAGGGTTGGAGTAGAAGCTTTCTTT. Translated, it gives CASSYSRVGVEAFF. The J gene is TRBJ1-1, the V gene TRBV6-6; D not resolved. V lost 0 bases and J 8 bases, leaving 13 bases between the germline ends. Germline loops: CDR1 MNHNY, CDR2 SVGAGI (reference sequence). The CDR3 sequence is 14 residues long.

This clone was counted once. The CDR3 nucleotides read TGTGCCAGCAGAATTGAGCGAGGGAGCTACGAGCAGTACTTC. Protein product: CASRIERGSYEQYF. This chain joins TRBV28 and TRBJ2-5; maybe TRBD2 (5 bases). Judging by the DNA end, TRBJ2-7 fits better; the J call may be wrong. Germline assignment: CDR1 MDHEN and CDR2 SYDVKM. CDR3 size: 14 residues.

In this sample, this clone turned up a few times. The chain carries TRBV23-1 and TRBJ2-7; TRBD2 agrees at 14 bases. TRBV23-1 is given ORF status, its function remaining uncertain. With 0 bases clipped from V and 4 bases from J, the junction kept 11 bases outside the gene matches. This CDR3 has 19 residues. The CDR3 DNA reads as TGCGCCAGCAGTCAATCGGGGACTAGCGGGAGTAGAGTGGGTTACGAGCAGTACTTC. Translated, it gives CASSQSGTSGSRVGYEQYF.

The chain has TRBV9 and TRBJ2-7; 7 positions match TRBD2. There are 14 residues in the CDR3. The junction had 4 bases not matched to a gene; V was cut back by 0 bases and J by 4 bases. CDR1 and CDR2 (germline): SGDLS, YYNGEE. The CDR3 loop is CASSVGEGWYEQYF. CDR3 nucleotide sequence: TGTGCCAGCAGCGTAGGGGAGGGTTGGTACGAGCAGTACTTC.

The CDR3 region is CASSPRTGETDTQYF. The CDR3 DNA reads as TGTGCCAGCAGCCCACGAACAGGGGAAACAGATACGCAGTATTTT. The chain has TRBV7-6 and TRBJ2-3; 7 bases fit TRBD1. J was trimmed by 3 bases and V by 5 bases; bases with no gene match: 8. The CDR3 has 15 amino acids. Germline V gene sequence: CDR1 SGHVS, CDR2 FNYEAQ.

A few counts support this clone. The V call is TRBV4-1, the J call TRBJ2-5; 8 bases map to TRBD1. CDR3 length: 16 residues. In germline, CDR1 is MGHRA, CDR2 YSYEKL. The junction had 9 bases not matched to a gene; V was cut back by 4 bases and J by 2 bases. The DNA of the CDR3 is TGCGCCAGCAGCCCAGCCGGACAGGGTGGACAAGAGACCCAGTACTTC. It translates to CASSPAGQGGQETQYF.

V is TRBV29-1 and J is TRBJ2-7, with D maybe TRBD2 (6 bases). CDR3 size: 13 residues. With 6 bases removed from V and 2 bases from J, the gap between germline ends came to 14 bases. The germline gives CDR1 SQVTM, CDR2 ANQGSEA. The CDR3 protein is CSVLLWGAYEQYF. The CDR3 DNA sequence: TGCAGCGTCCTCCTTTGGGGGGCCTACGAGCAGTACTTC.

The rearrangement joins TRBV19 to TRBJ2-1; D is perhaps TRBD1 or TRBD2 (5 bases each). The CDR3 has 12 amino acids. From germline, CDR1 is LNHDA and CDR2 SQIVND (reference sequence). Between the trimmed V and J ends, which lost 9 bases and 6 bases, there was a span of 12 bases. CDR3 region: CASKRGVNEQFF. In DNA form, the CDR3 reads TGTGCCAGCAAAAGGGGAGTCAATGAGCAGTTCTTC. Filled out from reference TRBV19 and TRBJ2-1, the complete variable domain reads DGGITQSPKYLFRKEGQNVTLSCEQNLNHDAMYWYRQDPGQGLRLIYYSQIVNDFQKGDIAEGYSVSREKKESFPLTVTSAQKNPTAFYLCASKRGVNEQFFGPGTRLTVL.

The chain combines TRBV13 with TRBJ2-7; TRBD2 might be the D (6 bases). This CDR3 is 14 amino acids long. Germline V CDR1 and CDR2: PRHDT, FYEKMQ (reference sequence). The V end lost 3 bases, the J end lost 1 base, and 10 bases lay between the germline ends. The CDR3 nucleotides are TGTGCCAGCAGCTTGCGGGACGGGTCCTACGAGCAGTACTTC. This sequence encodes CASSLRDGSYEQYF.

The rearrangement uses TRBV6-5 and TRBJ1-2, with D possibly matching TRBD1 (5 bases). This CDR3 spans 14 amino acids. Germline lookup yields CDR1 MNHEY and CDR2 SVGAGI. Trimming took off 0 bases at V and 7 bases at J, with 12 bases between the two ends. This CDR3 is CASSYSSGKGGYTF. The CDR3, as DNA: TGTGCCAGCAGTTACTCATCAGGGAAGGGTGGCTACACCTTC.

The CDR3 DNA reads as TGTGCCAGCAGCTTAGGCACCGCCTACGACTACACCTTC. Translating gives CASSLGTAYDYTF. This chain links TRBV7-9 with TRBJ1-2; D is uncertain. Trimming took 1 base from V and 10 from J, leaving 13 bases between them. CDR3 size: 13 residues. Germline CDR1 is SEHNR and CDR2 is FQNEAQ (reference sequence).